This TCR beta chain was found in a study of T cells after posttransplantation cyclophosphamide. Study-wide results and limits: Donor CD8+ memory clones often dominated recipient blood repertoires at later times.

Here immunoSEQ multiplex PCR was the method, and the copy in TCRdb shows in-frame clones only, minus some. The table lists some 40,000 clones, with no singletons. A few counts support this clone. Its antigen remains unknown. On the day of bone marrow donation, the related graft donor provided peripheral blood. Sequencing was carried out using PBMCs. The TCR was taken from a man aged 35 to 55 in good health, CMV-negative, and a related stem cell transplant donor.

CDR3 residues: CSVDRGLTGELFF. The CDR3, as DNA: TGCAGCGTTGACAGGGGCCTCACCGGGGAGCTGTTTTTT. The chain carries TRBV29-1 and TRBJ2-2; TRBD1 might be the D (6 bases). This CDR3 is 13 amino acids long. The ends were cut back, 3 bases at V and 4 bases at J, with 9 bases in the middle. CDR1 and CDR2 from the germline V gene are SQVTM and ANQGSEA.